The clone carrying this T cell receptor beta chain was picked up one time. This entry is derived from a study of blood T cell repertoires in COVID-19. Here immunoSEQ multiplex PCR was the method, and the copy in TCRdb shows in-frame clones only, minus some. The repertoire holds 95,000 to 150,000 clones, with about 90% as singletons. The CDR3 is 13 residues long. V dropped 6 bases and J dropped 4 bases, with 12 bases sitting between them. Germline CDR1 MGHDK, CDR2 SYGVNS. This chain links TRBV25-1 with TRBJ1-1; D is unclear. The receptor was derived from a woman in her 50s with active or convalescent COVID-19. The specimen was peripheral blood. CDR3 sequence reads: CASSRGGITEAFF. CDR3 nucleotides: TGTGCCAGCAGCCGAGGAGGTATCACTGAAGCTTTCTTT.